The 12 T cell receptor beta chains presented below share a single source sample, sequenced in a study of OX40 agonist ivuxolimab in advanced cancers. Sequencing used immunoSEQ multiplex PCR; TCRdb keeps in-frame clones, though not all of them. The table lists tens of thousands of clones, around four fifths of them singletons, with around 2% in the top ten. The sample consisted of CD4+ or CD8+ T cells sorted from blood, taken in a trial of the OX40 agonist ivuxolimab. The receptors originated from an adult with an advanced solid tumor such as melanoma, head and neck, liver or kidney cancer.

The CDR3 DNA is TGTGCCAGCAGCCTTTCGGGCGGGGTCATGTACAATGAGCAGTTCTTC. Translating gives CASSLSGGVMYNEQFF. V gene TRBV7-2 combines with J gene TRBJ2-1, with D possibly TRBD2 on 6 matching bases. Deletions cut 5 bases from V and 4 bases from J, with 18 bases between. CDR1 SGHTA and CDR2 FQGNSA come from the germline V gene. The CDR3 consists of 16 residues.

The rearrangement links TRBV6-5 to TRBJ1-2; D is unclear. The CDR3 spans 16 residues. Looked up from germline, CDR1 is MNHEY and CDR2 is SVGAGI. Trimming took 0 bases from V and 1 from J, leaving 12 bases between them. CDR3 loop: CASSYSSLVSNYGYTF. The CDR3 DNA is TGTGCCAGCAGTTACTCGTCGTTGGTCAGTAACTATGGCTACACCTTC.

The rearrangement uses TRBV2 and TRBJ1-3; possible D gene TRBD1, 6 bases. Per germline, CDR1 SNHLY and CDR2 FYNNEI. Deletions cut 7 bases from V and 0 bases from J, with 16 bases between. The length of the CDR3 is 16 residues. The CDR3 coding sequence is TGTGCCAGCACTCCCCAGGGACATCGCTCTGGAAACACCATATATTTT. Amino acids: CASTPQGHRSGNTIYF.

The chain is built from TRBV5-1 and TRBJ2-7, with 12 nucleotides matching TRBD2. Germline V CDR1 and CDR2: SGHRS, YFSETQ. The CDR3 totals 16 residues. V trimming: 4 bases; J trimming: 4 bases; junction bases outside the gene matches: 9. In DNA, the CDR3 is TGCGCCAGCAGCGCGAAGCTAGCGGGAGGGCCGTACGAGCAGTACTTC. Translating it yields CASSAKLAGGPYEQYF.

CDR3 sequence: CASGLVSGGVQYF. DNA of the CDR3: TGTGCTAGTGGTTTGGTTTCAGGGGGCGTGCAGTACTTC. The chain links TRBV12-5 to TRBJ2-7, with 8 bases fitting TRBD1. This CDR3 contains 13 residues. V shed 0 bases, J shed 9 bases, and the junction held 4 bases outside the gene matches. Germline V gene sequence: CDR1 LGHNT, CDR2 FRNRAP. The whole variable domain, remainder taken from reference TRBV12-5 and TRBJ2-7, is DARVTQTPRHKVTEMGQEVTMRCQPILGHNTVFWYRQTMMQGLELLAYFRNRAPLDDSGMPKDRFSAEMPDATLATLKIQPSEPRDSAVYFCASGLVSGGVQYFGPGTRLTVT.

J is TRBJ1-2 and V is TRBV30, with TRBD1 matching 7 bases. The trim removed 4 bases at V and 5 bases at J, leaving 10 bases unmatched. The CDR3 totals 14 residues. CDR1 GTSNPN and CDR2 SVGIG come from the germline V gene (reference sequence). The CDR3 DNA reads TGTGCCTGGACGAAGACAGGGCAAGGGTATGGCTACACCTTC. This sequence encodes CAWTKTGQGYGYTF. Based on the CDR3 plus reference TRBV30 and TRBJ1-2, the full variable domain is SQTIHQWPATLVQPVGSPLSLECTVEGTSNPNLYWYRQAAGRGLQLLFYSVGIGQISSEVPQNLSASRPQDRQFILSSKKLLLSDSGFYLCAWTKTGQGYGYTFGSGTRLTVV.

This clone was seen more than once but under ten times. The gene calls are TRBV7-2 and TRBJ2-5; D uncertain. CDR1 is SGHTA, CDR2 FQGNSA, per germline. V lost 2 bases, J lost 1 base, and 8 bases lay in between. The CDR3 has 14 amino acids. DNA of the CDR3: TGTGCCAGCAGCTTACAACCGGTCCAAGAGACCCAGTACTTC. Protein: CASSLQPVQETQYF.

V is TRBV29-1 and J is TRBJ1-2; a possible D gene is TRBD1 (6 bases). The CDR3 contains 11 residues. CDR1 and CDR2 (germline): SQVTM, ANQGSEA. Deletions cut 7 bases from V and 8 bases from J, with 14 bases between. DNA for the CDR3: TGCAGCGCAACACAGGGCGGAGGCTACACCTTC. Translating gives CSATQGGGYTF.

The chain joins TRBV7-9 to TRBJ1-1, with 7 positions matching TRBD1. CDR3 length equals 14 residues. The V segment lost 1 base and the J segment 1 base; nucleotides outside the gene matches: 0. Germline V gene lookup returns CDR1 SEHNR and CDR2 FQNEAQ (reference sequence). The CDR3 DNA reads TGTGCCAGCAGCTTAGGGACAGGGAACACTGAAGCTTTCTTT. Translation gives CASSLGTGNTEAFF.

This chain uses TRBV7-3 with TRBJ2-2; the D is unclear. Per germline, CDR1 SGHTA and CDR2 FQGTGA. Trimming pared 5 bases from V and 0 bases from J, leaving 13 bases between. The CDR3 extends over 16 amino acids. CDR3 DNA: TGTGCCAGCAGCGCAACGACAAGTCCGAACACCGGGGAGCTGTTTTTT. Translating it yields CASSATTSPNTGELFF.

This rearrangement joins TRBV19 to TRBJ2-1, with D uncertain. V gave up 3 bases and J gave up 12 bases, with 15 bases separating them. This CDR3 has 13 amino acids. The germline gives CDR1 LNHDA, CDR2 SQIVND (reference sequence). The DNA of the CDR3 is TGTGCCAGTAGTATGGTCCTAGGCGCCTCGCAGTTCTTC. Protein sequence: CASSMVLGASQFF.

V usage is TRBV11-2 and J usage is TRBJ2-7; the D call may be TRBD1 or TRBD2 (5 bases each). Trimming cost V 6 bases and J 9 bases, with 24 bases left between them. The CDR3 has 15 amino acids. Germline V gene lookup returns CDR1 SGHAT and CDR2 FQNNGV. CDR3 protein: CASRLPGRREHVQYF. CDR3 bases: TGTGCCAGCAGGCTCCCGGGACGGCGAGAACACGTGCAGTACTTC.